These 22 T cell receptor beta chains share one sample of origin, sequenced in a study of blood T cell repertoires in COVID-19. The protocol was immunoSEQ multiplex PCR, while the TCRdb copy is restricted to in-frame clones and leaves out a portion. The table shows about 190,000 clones, with nearly 90% occurring only once. The source material was peripheral blood. All receptors come from a man between 50 and 59 years old with acute or convalescent COVID-19.

This clone was seen once. The chain carries TRBV28 and TRBJ2-7; 9 bases match TRBD1. The germline V gene encodes CDR1 MDHEN and CDR2 SYDVKM. J gave up 3 bases and V 5 bases, and 2 bases lay outside the gene matches. The CDR3 is made up of 13 amino acids. In DNA form, the CDR3 reads TGTGCCAGCAGTGGGGACAGGGTCTACGAGCAGTACGTC. It is translated as CASSGDRVYEQYV.

This sequence joins TRBV15 and TRBJ1-6; D is possibly TRBD1 (5 bases). V lost 9 bases and J 6 bases, leaving 12 bases between the germline ends. CDR1 is LNHNV, CDR2 YYDKDF, per germline (reference sequence). This CDR3 region has 13 residues. CDR3 nucleotide sequence: TGTGCCACTCGCGGGGGATTTAATTCACCCCTCCACTTT. This codes for CATRGGFNSPLHF. Looking up the rest from reference TRBV15 and TRBJ1-6 gives the full variable domain: DAMVIQNPRYQVTQFGKPVTLSCSQTLNHNVMYWYQQKSSQAPKLLFHYYDKDFNNEADTPDNFQSRRPNTSFCFLDIRSPGLGDTAMYLCATRGGFNSPLHFGNGTRLTVT.

This rearrangement joins TRBV4-2 to TRBJ2-1, with 9 bases that match TRBD2. The CDR3 length is 16 residues. Germline loops: CDR1 LGHNA, CDR2 YNFKEQ. Trimming took 2 bases from V and 6 from J; bases not matched to a gene: 8. CDR3 DNA sequence: TGTGCCAGCAGCCAATGGGTAGCGGGAGTGTCCAATGAGCAGTTCTTC. Protein product: CASSQWVAGVSNEQFF.

The chain recombines TRBV5-6 with TRBJ1-1, with D possibly being TRBD1 (6 bases). With 0 bases removed from V and 2 bases from J, the gap between germline ends came to 8 bases. Germline loops: CDR1 SGHDT, CDR2 YYEEEE. The CDR3 loop spans 14 amino acids. CDR3 in amino acids: CASSLAQGNTEAFF. In nucleotides, the CDR3 is TGTGCCAGCAGCTTGGCACAGGGAAACACTGAAGCTTTCTTT.

The rearrangement joins TRBV7-9 to TRBJ1-2, with unresolved D. V lost 2 bases and J lost 10, with 11 bases in between. Germline V CDR1 and CDR2: SEHNR, FQNEAQ (reference sequence). This CDR3 is built from 12 residues. The CDR3 is CASSLTEDYYTF. As DNA, the CDR3 is TGTGCCAGCAGCTTAACCGAGGATTACTACACCTTC.

This rearrangement joins TRBV2 to TRBJ1-2; no clear D gene. CDR1 is SNHLY and CDR2 is FYNNEI in the germline V gene. The length of the CDR3 is 13 residues. The germline V and J ends were trimmed by 7 bases and 2 bases, with 11 bases remaining between them. The CDR3 is CASKGGQNYGYTF. The DNA of the CDR3 is TGTGCCAGCAAGGGAGGGCAGAACTATGGCTACACCTTC.

This chain uses TRBV6-5 with TRBJ2-3; D is perhaps TRBD2 (5 bases). This CDR3 contains 16 residues. Germline-derived CDR1 and CDR2 are MNHEY and SVGAGI. Trimming took off 0 bases at V and 5 bases at J, with 15 bases between the two ends. CDR3 amino acids: CASSYSGETLQDTQYF. CDR3 nucleotides: TGTGCCAGCAGTTACTCCGGGGAAACGCTTCAAGATACGCAGTATTTT.

The V gene is TRBV9, the J gene TRBJ1-3, with 7 positions matching TRBD1. The V gene end was trimmed by 0 bases and the J gene end by 4 bases; junction bases not matched to a gene: 7. CDR3 length equals 16 residues. Germline lookup yields CDR1 SGDLS and CDR2 YYNGEE. The DNA for the CDR3 is TGTGCCAGCAGCGTAGAGCTAAGGGGGCAAGGAAACACCATATATTTT. This codes for CASSVELRGQGNTIYF. Combining the CDR3 with reference TRBV9 and TRBJ1-3 gives the whole variable domain DSGVTQTPKHLITATGQRVTLRCSPRSGDLSVYWYQQSLDQGLQFLIQYYNGEERAKGNILERFSAQQFPDLHSELNLSSLELGDSALYFCASSVELRGQGNTIYFGEGSWLTVV.

The chain has TRBV28 and TRBJ2-1; D perhaps matches TRBD2 (6 bases). V gave up 5 bases and J gave up 9 bases, with 20 bases separating them. The CDR3 spans 15 residues. Per the germline V gene, CDR1 is MDHEN and CDR2 is SYDVKM. The CDR3 sequence: CASSPLGLSTSEQFF. CDR3 nucleotide sequence: TGTGCCAGCAGTCCGCTCGGACTAAGCACAAGTGAGCAGTTCTTC.

This sequence joins TRBV5-4 and TRBJ2-3; maybe TRBD2 (6 bases). Trimming pared 4 bases from V and 0 bases from J, leaving 12 bases between. Per germline, CDR1 SGHNT and CDR2 YYREEE (reference sequence). This CDR3 spans 15 amino acids. The CDR3 sequence is CASSRDFSSTDTQYF. The CDR3 bases are TGTGCCAGCAGCCGGGACTTCTCTAGCACAGATACGCAGTATTTT.

This chain connects TRBV5-1 to TRBJ2-3; tentative D call: TRBD2 (6 bases). The CDR3 sequence is 13 residues long. Germline V CDR1 and CDR2: SGHRS, YFSETQ. V lost 0 bases and J lost 4, with 6 bases in between. The CDR3 loop is CASSLGGADTQYF. CDR3 nucleotides: TGCGCCAGCAGCTTGGGGGGGGCAGATACGCAGTATTTT.

The CDR3 reads CAWSVPDRRNQPQHF. The CDR3 DNA follows: TGTGCCTGGAGTGTACCGGACAGGAGAAATCAGCCCCAGCATTTT. The V and J genes are TRBV30 and TRBJ1-5; 7 nucleotides line up with TRBD1. The CDR3 totals 15 residues. Trimming at V came to 0 bases and at J to 4 bases, leaving 6 bases not matched to a gene. Per the germline V gene, CDR1 is GTSNPN and CDR2 is SVGIG (reference sequence).

V usage is TRBV11-3 and J usage is TRBJ2-3, with TRBD2 matching 11 bases. The germline CDR1 and CDR2 sequences are SGHNT and YENEEA. Trimming at V came to 5 bases and at J to 4 bases, leaving 5 bases not matched to a gene. This CDR3 region has 15 residues. This CDR3 reads CASSPRTSGSDTQYF. The CDR3 bases are TGTGCCAGCAGCCCCCGGACTAGCGGGTCAGATACGCAGTATTTT.

The rearrangement joins TRBV10-3 to TRBJ1-1; D possibly corresponds to TRBD1 (6 bases). Trimming shortened V by 9 bases and J by 2 bases, and 13 bases separated the two germline ends. CDR3 length: 13 residues. Germline V gene sequence: CDR1 ENHRY, CDR2 SYGVKD. This CDR3 reads CAIQQGINTEAFF. The CDR3 nucleotides read TGTGCCATACAGCAGGGGATCAACACTGAAGCTTTCTTT.

In nucleotides, the CDR3 is TGTGCCAGCAGTGAAAGACAGGACCATGGCTACACCTTC. Its translation is CASSERQDHGYTF. This chain connects TRBV6-1 to TRBJ1-2; perhaps TRBD1 as D (6 bases). Germline V gives CDR1 MNHNS, CDR2 SASEGT. The CDR3 runs 13 residues. Trimming shortened V by 2 bases and J by 6 bases, and 10 bases separated the two germline ends.

The table lists this clone with a count of one. The chain combines TRBV7-9 with TRBJ2-1; D possibly corresponds to TRBD1 (6 bases). CDR1 and CDR2 from the germline V gene are SEHNR and FQNEAQ (reference sequence). The CDR3 has 12 residues. Trimming cost V 6 bases and J 6 bases, with 9 bases left between them. CDR3 in amino acids: CASSSTGNEQFF. CDR3 coding DNA: TGTGCCAGCAGTTCGACAGGCAATGAGCAGTTCTTC.

The chain couples TRBV18 to TRBJ1-4, with 11 nucleotides matching TRBD1. Looked up from germline, CDR1 is KGHSH and CDR2 is LQKENI. CDR3 length: 15 amino acids. V was clipped by 4 bases and J by 8 bases; unmatched bases: 6. CDR3 residues: CASSLQGQGGEKLFF. CDR3 nucleotides: TGTGCCAGCTCACTTCAGGGACAGGGGGGCGAAAAACTGTTTTTT.

This rearrangement joins TRBV2 to TRBJ2-3; TRBD1 aligns across 9 bases. V gave up 6 bases and J gave up 0 bases; unmatched junction bases: 10. The CDR3 is made up of 17 amino acids. The germline V gene encodes CDR1 SNHLY and CDR2 FYNNEI. CDR3: CASSPGQGLFSTDTQYF. The CDR3 DNA is TGTGCCAGCAGCCCAGGACAGGGGCTCTTCAGCACAGATACGCAGTATTTT.

V and J are TRBV7-8 and TRBJ2-1; D may be TRBD2 (6 bases). This CDR3 contains 13 residues. Germline CDR1 SGHVS, CDR2 FQNEAQ. The germline V and J ends were trimmed by 5 bases and 9 bases, with 14 bases remaining between them. The CDR3 sequence is CASSPRDFGEQFF. In DNA form, the CDR3 reads TGTGCCAGCAGCCCCCGGGACTTCGGTGAGCAGTTCTTC.

The CDR3 nucleotides are TGTGCCAGCAGCCTGCAGGGCGAATACGAGCAGTACGTC. This gives the protein CASSLQGEYEQYV. The chain uses TRBV6-5 and TRBJ2-7, with D perhaps TRBD1 (5 bases). CDR1 is MNHEY and CDR2 is SVGAGI in the germline V gene. The V gene lost 6 bases and the J gene lost 4 bases, with 13 bases spanning the gap. This CDR3 spans 13 amino acids.

The rearrangement joins TRBV12-5 to TRBJ1-1; D remains ambiguous. V lost 2 bases and J lost 6, with 16 bases in between. Germline V gives CDR1 LGHNT, CDR2 FRNRAP. The CDR3 is made up of 15 amino acids. The DNA for the CDR3 is TGTGCTAGTGGTTTGTACGGGGTCAGGATCTCTGAAGCTTTCTTT. Translation: CASGLYGVRISEAFF.

J is TRBJ1-2 and V is TRBV28; the match to TRBD1 covers 8 bases. Germline V gene sequence: CDR1 MDHEN, CDR2 SYDVKM. The CDR3 runs 14 residues. The J segment lost 2 bases and the V segment lost 7 bases, leaving 6 bases of the junction unmatched. The CDR3 protein is CASIMDRVNYGYTF. CDR3 sequence (DNA): TGTGCCAGCATTATGGACAGGGTCAACTATGGCTACACCTTC.